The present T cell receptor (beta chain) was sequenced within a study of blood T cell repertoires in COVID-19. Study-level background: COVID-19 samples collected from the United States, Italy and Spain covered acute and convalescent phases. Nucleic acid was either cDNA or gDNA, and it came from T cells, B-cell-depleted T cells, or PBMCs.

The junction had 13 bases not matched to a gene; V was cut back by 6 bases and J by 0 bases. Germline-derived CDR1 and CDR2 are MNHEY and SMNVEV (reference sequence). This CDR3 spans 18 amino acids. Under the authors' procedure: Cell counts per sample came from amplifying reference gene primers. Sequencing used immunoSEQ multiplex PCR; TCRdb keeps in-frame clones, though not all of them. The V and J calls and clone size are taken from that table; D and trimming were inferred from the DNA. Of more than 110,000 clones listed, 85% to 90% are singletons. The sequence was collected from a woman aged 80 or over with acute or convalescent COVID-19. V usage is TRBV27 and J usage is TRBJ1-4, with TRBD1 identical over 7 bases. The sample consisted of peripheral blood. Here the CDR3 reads CASRLGTALFATNEKLFF. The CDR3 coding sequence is TGTGCCAGCAGGCTAGGGACAGCTTTATTTGCAACTAATGAAAAACTGTTTTTT.